A selection of T cell receptor beta chains follows, all from one sample in a study of vaccination effects on CD4 cells after COVID-19. The table came from immunoSEQ multiplex PCR; TCRdb's copy has only in-frame clones and leaves some out. The sample records some 50,000 clones, roughly three fifths being singletons. For these receptors, no antigen is known. Specimen: CD4+ T cells from PBMCs cultured without peptide, collected before COVID-19 vaccination. These receptors came from a human donor who received a COVID-19 vaccine. The conserved cysteine and the conserved F or W are not part of the CDR3 here.

v_call,j_call,cdr3_length,cdr3_aa
TRBV7-6,TRBJ2-7,14,ASSLSAGALAHEQY
TRBV19,TRBJ1-1,14,ASSIRLTGSNTEAF
TRBV5-1,TRBJ1-2,13,ASSLDGRGPSGYT
TRBV7-9,TRBJ1-3,12,ASSFGYEPNTIY
TRBV9,TRBJ2-2,13,ASSVGHGRTGELF
TRBV18,TRBJ2-5,11,ASSPPGEETQY
TRBV5-1,TRBJ2-7,11,ASRSTRPWEQY
TRBV10-3,TRBJ2-3,13,AISVGTRGSDTQY
TRBV19,TRBJ1-1,13,ASSTYSPGRTEAF
TRBV3-1/TRBV3-2,TRBJ2-2,16,ASSQERLRAPNTGELF
TRBV3-1/TRBV3-2,TRBJ2-1,11,ASSPPGYNEQF
TRBV25-1,TRBJ2-1,13,ASSGTSVLYNEQF
TRBV5-8,TRBJ1-5,11,ASSPRSNQPQH
TRBV11-2,TRBJ1-2,13,ASSLVQGANYGYT
TRBV5-4,TRBJ2-7,13,ASSLAPKVSYEQY
TRBV7-2,TRBJ1-5,11,ASSLGVNQPQH
TRBV10-2,TRBJ1-5,15,ASSETTSRYSNQPQH
TRBV7-8,TRBJ1-3,12,ASSLRGTGNTIY